A single sample gave rise to the 2 T cell receptor beta chains below, sequenced in a study of identical twins. Each CDR3 protein is one row after TCRdb ran MiXCR on the 5' RACE reads. The data show approximately 500,000 distinct CDR3 sequences, about 24% seen once. These data are also associated with another study on T cells expressing NK-cell markers.

The source material was CD4+ T cells sorted from blood. The receptors shown here come from a woman younger than 35 in good health.

CDR3 protein: CASSENSATAGEQFF. CDR3 sequence (DNA): TGTGCCAGCAGCGAGAACTCGGCAACGGCAGGTGAGCAGTTCTTC. The V gene is TRBV9, the J gene TRBJ2-1; D not certain. V was cut by 3 bases and J by 9 bases, with 19 bases left in between. Germline values: CDR1 SGDLS, CDR2 YYNGEE. The CDR3 contains 15 residues.

The chain is built from TRBV5-5 and TRBJ2-7; the D is unclear. V gave up 4 bases and J gave up 2 bases, with 16 bases separating them. CDR3 length: 15 residues. Per germline, CDR1 SGHKS and CDR2 YYEKEE (reference sequence). CDR3 protein: CASSVGWSSPYEQYF. The CDR3, as DNA: TGTGCCAGCAGCGTAGGATGGTCCAGTCCCTACGAGCAGTACTTC.